Sequencing of this TCR beta chain was carried out in a study of tissue T cells after allogeneic stem cell transplantation. In its sample, this clone was seen a few times. Mouse gene names and germline throughout. The CDR3 goes on 1 residue after the read ends, and that part is filled in from the germline J gene. This table comes from immunoSEQ multiplex PCR, and its TCRdb copy is limited to in-frame clones, with some not included. The table includes roughly 1,900 clones, roughly two fifths detected once. Stated time point: mouse harvest day 14 after allogeneic transplant. Tail vein injection delivered 10^7 T-cell-depleted bone marrow cells and 10^6 splenic CD5+ T cells. The length of the CDR3 is 12 residues. CDR1 is KGHPV and CDR2 is FQNQEV in the germline V gene (reference sequence). Trimming took off 4 bases at V and 6 bases at J, with 10 bases between the two ends.

Sequenced input: gut tissue. The chain links TRBV26 to TRBJ2-7; D ambiguous. The TCR comes from a female BALB/c mouse given C57BL/6 T cells with graft-versus-host disease after an allogeneic hematopoietic cell transplant. The DNA read from the CDR3 is TGTGCCAGCAGTCGGGAGGGAAGTGAACAGTAC. Its translation is CASSREGSEQY. The complete CDR3 protein is CASSREGSEQYF.